This TCR beta chain was sequenced for a study of blood T cell repertoires in COVID-19. Germline CDR1 is MNHEY and CDR2 is SVGAGI. Unmatched junction bases numbered 2, after V lost 5 bases and J lost 5 bases. The CDR3 has 14 amino acids. This clone was seen a few times. The sample has other DNA sequences that encode this CDR3 too. Clones were sequenced by immunoSEQ multiplex PCR, and TCRdb holds only the in-frame ones, with some missing. The repertoire holds some 220,000 clones, roughly 85% seen once, with 5.1% in the top ten. The chain combines TRBV6-5 with TRBJ2-2; 10 bases match TRBD1. Sequencing was performed on peripheral blood. The sequence was collected from a man in his forties or fifties with COVID-19, enrolled during active disease. CDR3 coding DNA: TGTGCCAGCAGTCGGGGACAGGGGACCGGGGAGCTGTTTTTT. Amino acids: CASSRGQGTGELFF.